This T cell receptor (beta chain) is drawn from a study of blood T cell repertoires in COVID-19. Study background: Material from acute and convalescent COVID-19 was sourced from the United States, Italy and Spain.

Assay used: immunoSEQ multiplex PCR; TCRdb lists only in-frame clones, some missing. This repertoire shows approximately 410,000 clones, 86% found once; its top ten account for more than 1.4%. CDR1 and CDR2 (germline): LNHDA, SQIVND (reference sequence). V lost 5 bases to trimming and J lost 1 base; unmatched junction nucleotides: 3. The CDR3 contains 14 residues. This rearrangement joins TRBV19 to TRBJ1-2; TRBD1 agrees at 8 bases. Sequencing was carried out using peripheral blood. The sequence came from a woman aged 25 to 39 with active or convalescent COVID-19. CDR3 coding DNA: TGTGCCAGTAGTCCAGGACAGGGTAACTATGGCTACACCTTC. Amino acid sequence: CASSPGQGNYGYTF.